The present entry profiles one T cell receptor (beta chain) with its context. These data originate in a study of T cells in localized non-small cell lung cancer. The data were produced by immunoSEQ multiplex PCR, yet TCRdb's version contains in-frame clones alone and is incomplete. The sample lists some 24,000 clones, about 92% occurring once. Trimming removed 3 bases from V and 2 bases from J, with 11 bases in between. The CDR3 has 15 amino acids. Germline V gene data show CDR1 as MDHEN and CDR2 as SYDVKM. The chain is built from TRBV28 and TRBJ1-5; the D is unclear. The material sequenced was peripheral blood, taken before any cancer treatment. The origin of this receptor is a man aged 35-75 years with stage III squamous cell lung carcinoma. The CDR3 is CASSFSGVGNQPQHF. DNA for the CDR3: TGTGCCAGCAGTTTTTCCGGGGTCGGCAATCAGCCCCAGCATTTT.